This T cell receptor (beta chain) was sequenced during a study of T cell responses to AZD1222 COVID-19 vaccine (dated by TCRdb to the early 2020s). Regarding the research as a whole: AZD1222 recipients with second doses at about 4 weeks or about 12 weeks were pooled, because spike-specific TCR depth and breadth did not differ between schedules. A total of more than 230 trial participants underwent TCR sequencing, of whom nearly 210 had received two doses of AZD1222 and roughly 26 had received two doses of the MenACWY control vaccine. Trial participants were enrolled by age into subgroups of 18-55, 56-69 and 70-plus years, and around 150, 28 and 57 TCR-sequenced participants, respectively, were included in these subgroups.

With respect to this clone: Its antigen is unknown. No per-base quality is available; no much larger clone lies one base away.

The CDR3 regions of human TCRbeta chains were analyzed by immunosequencing. The paper's processing steps were these. TCRs in the repertoires were compared against a reference library of SARS-CoV-2-specific TCRs that had been generated with the MIRA antigen-specificity platform. Breadth was defined as the fraction of unique TCRs that were SARS-CoV-2-associated. Depth was defined as the fraction of total T cells that were SARS-CoV-2-associated. Using the MIRA data, each spike-specific TCR was assigned both to the spike region to which the TCR was reactive and to a CD4 or CD8 class. Log10-transformed breadth and depth values were compared by one-way ANOVA with Sidak's multiple comparisons tests. What TCRdb holds here is the immuneACCESS table cut down to in-frame rearrangements. Part of the clones is not present; checked against another copy, under half of the missing clones reflect an unresolved V gene, and the others are unexplained. V and J calls and clone size are those listed in that table; D and trimming were worked out from the DNA. The sample table records under 150,000 clones; around 90% of these occur just once. The ten largest clones take up roughly 8.4% of the sample.

Reading the label with the study, this specimen's time point is: baseline before first vaccination. Samples from vaccinated people were obtained from the UK trials COV001 and COV002, which included a single-blind randomized controlled phase 2/3 trial of AZD1222 (ChAdOx1 nCoV-19) in healthy adults. Trial participant PBMC samples were collected at day 0 and day 28 after the second dose for TCRbeta chain sequencing. The trim is 0 bases for V and 4 bases for J, with a gap of 8 bases between the germline ends. In the germline V gene, CDR1 corresponds to SGHRS and CDR2 to YFSETQ. The CDR3, from cysteine to phenylalanine, totals 14 residues. Only the CDR3 DNA is retained, 42 bases long and in frame from the first base. Points the paper makes about the study in general: The whole spike protein was spanned by vaccine-associated CD4 TCRs, and dominant responses were seen in regions 160-218 and 743-854. Participants were mostly white British, with more females than males. The authors suggested clonal diversity may have been underestimated. Conclusions about previously exposed vaccinees are limited, since just a handful of AZD1222 recipients were seropositive for SARS-CoV-2 at baseline. In the small 56-69-year group, the increase in depth fell short of significance, most likely because of low power. Because no samples from the day 14 peak response were available, repertoires could be characterized only after the peak T cell response. Epitopes outside the regions mutated in the B.1.351 and B.1.1.7 variants were reportedly recognized by nearly half of the unique spike-specific TCRs. After two AZD1222 doses, spike-specific TCR breadth and depth were significantly higher than at day 0 and than in MenACWY recipients.

Rearrangement joined TRBV5-1 to TRBJ1-3; tentative D gene TRBD1, with 5 bases matching. Material: peripheral blood, obtained on day 0 of AZD1222 vaccination. The source is an adult in good health. The DNA is as follows: TGCGCCAGCAGCTTGGCAGGGTACGGAAACACCATATATTTT. This encodes CASSLAGYGNTIYF.